This is a list of T cell receptor beta chains from one sample in a study of T cell responses to AZD1222 COVID-19 vaccine. The repertoire was sequenced with immunoSEQ multiplex PCR; TCRdb's copy has only in-frame clones and lacks some. This repertoire shows some 190,000 clones, around 87% found once; its top ten account for 6.5% to 8.5%. Specimen: peripheral blood, collected on day 0 of AZD1222 vaccination. These receptors were taken from an adult in good health. Each CDR3 is given with its conserved first and last residue. The D gene is left open where the match is weak. The size field is filled for only some rows; it gives once, few, many or a size class.

>TRBD2|TRBV7-3|TRBJ2-1|.
CASSLTASGGYNEQFF
TGTGCCAGCAGCTTAACGGCTAGCGGGGGATACAATGAGCAGTTCTTC
>TRBD1|TRBV7-9|TRBJ2-7|.
CASNKDRMGNYEQYF
TGTGCCAGCAACAAGGACAGGATGGGAAACTACGAGCAGTACTTC
>TRBD2|TRBV5-1|TRBJ2-3|.
CASSVGTSEYTDTQYF
TGCGCCAGCAGCGTTGGGACTAGCGAGTACACAGATACGCAGTATTTT
>.|TRBV7-3|TRBJ1-4|.
CASSLGRNEKLFF
TGTGCCAGCAGCTTAGGACGAAATGAAAAACTGTTTTTT
>TRBD2|TRBV6-5|TRBJ2-5|.
CASSLWGGDQYF
TGTGCCAGCAGTCTTTGGGGGGGGGACCAGTACTTC
>.|TRBV11-2|TRBJ1-6|.
CASSLKYSLNNSPLHF
TGTGCCAGCAGCTTAAAGTATTCCCTCAATAATTCACCCCTCCACTTT
>.|TRBV6-5|TRBJ2-7|.
CASSYRSGRLDEQYF
TGTGCCAGCAGTTACCGTTCGGGGAGGCTGGACGAGCAGTACTTC
>.|TRBV7-3|TRBJ2-3|.
CASSNLDNTRGDTQYF
TGTGCCAGCAGCAACCTCGACAACACACGGGGAGATACGCAGTATTTT
>.|TRBV30|TRBJ1-5|.
CAWSVSSAGQPQHF
TGTGCCTGGAGTGTAAGTTCTGCGGGGCAGCCCCAGCATTTT
>TRBD1|TRBV11-2|TRBJ2-4|.
CASTTGESIQYF
TGTGCCAGCACCACAGGGGAAAGCATTCAGTACTTC
>TRBD2|TRBV7-3|TRBJ2-5|.
CASSLIAGAGETQYF
TGTGCCAGCAGCTTAATAGCGGGGGCGGGAGAGACCCAGTACTTC
>TRBD1|TRBV20-1|TRBJ1-4|.
CSASSVLGTGINEKLFF
TGCAGTGCTAGTTCAGTCCTGGGGACAGGGATTAATGAAAAACTGTTTTTT
>TRBD2|TRBV5-4|TRBJ2-3|.
CASKSRTSASTDTQYF
TGTGCCAGCAAGAGCCGAACTAGCGCCAGCACAGATACGCAGTATTTT
>.|TRBV11-2|TRBJ1-2|.
CASSTGTPSPAGYTF
TGTGCCAGCAGCACCGGGACACCCTCCCCGGCGGGCTACACCTTC
>.|TRBV3-1/TRBV3-2|TRBJ2-3|.
CASKAGGGTDTQYF
TGTGCCAGCAAAGCGGGCGGCGGCACAGATACGCAGTATTTT
>.|TRBV7-9|TRBJ1-1|.
CASSFSGGAEAFF
TGTGCCAGCAGCTTTAGCGGCGGCGCTGAAGCTTTCTTT
>TRBD1|TRBV18|TRBJ2-1|.
CASSPSGTGTHNEQFF
TGTGCCAGCTCACCAAGCGGGACAGGGACCCACAATGAGCAGTTCTTC
>.|TRBV9|TRBJ1-5|.
CASSVEGQSNQPQHF
TGTGCCAGCAGCGTAGAGGGCCAGAGCAATCAGCCCCAGCATTTT
>TRBD2|TRBV4-1|TRBJ2-1|.
CASSQEPLAGWNEQFF
TGCGCCAGCAGCCAAGAACCGTTAGCGGGTTGGAATGAGCAGTTCTTC
>TRBD2|TRBV19|TRBJ2-5|.
CASSISGTRRETQYF
TGTGCCAGTAGTATCTCCGGGACTAGGCGAGAGACCCAGTACTTC
>.|TRBV10-3|TRBJ2-6|few
CAISEPYSGANVLTF
TGTGCCATCAGTGAACCCTATTCTGGGGCCAACGTCCTGACTTTC
>TRBD1|TRBV3-1/TRBV3-2|TRBJ1-6|once
CASREPGQPSNSPLHF
TGTGCCAGCAGAGAACCGGGACAGCCTTCTAATTCACCCCTCCACTTT